This T cell receptor beta chain was identified during a study of OX40 agonist ivuxolimab in advanced cancers. General study points: At 0.1 to 3.0 mg/kg and by week 6, clonal expansion occurred in CD4+ and CD8+ blood T cells.

About this clone itself: Its antigen is still unknown.

Germline CDR1 and CDR2: MDHEN and SYDVKM. J gave up 2 bases and V 5 bases, and 8 bases lay outside the gene matches. The CDR3 has 15 residues. The repertoire was sequenced with immunoSEQ multiplex PCR; TCRdb's copy has only in-frame clones and lacks some. There are approximately 69,000 clones in the sample; 60% to 85% occur only once, and about 2.2% lies in the top ten. This TCR was sampled from an adult with an advanced solid tumor such as melanoma, head and neck, liver or kidney cancer. The chain has TRBV28 and TRBJ1-2; TRBD1 matches 7 bases. The sequencing used CD4+ or CD8+ T cells sorted from blood, collected in a trial of the OX40 agonist ivuxolimab. The CDR3 nucleotides read TGTGCCAGCAGTACCCCACAGGGGACAAACTATGGCTACACCTTC. Translation: CASSTPQGTNYGYTF.